This T cell receptor (beta chain) was documented in a study of T cell responses to AZD1222 COVID-19 vaccine. Findings and limits, study-wide: Targeting of unmutated variant regions was reportedly seen in nearly half of spike-specific TCRs. Increased Spike-specific TCR breadth and depth were observed after two AZD1222 doses. Vaccine-associated CD4 TCRs spanned spike, dominant at 160-218 and 743-854. Samples come after the peak T cell response, not at day 14.

This CDR3 has 11 amino acids. V shed 7 bases and J shed 8 bases, with 8 bases lying between them. CDR1 and CDR2 from the germline V gene are MDHEN and SYDVKM. In regard to this clone: Its antigen is still unknown.

Only in-frame clones appear in the TCRdb table, and some are missing; sequencing was by immunoSEQ multiplex PCR. Here the sample spans around 35,000 clones, 80% to 90% being singletons. The chain employs TRBV28 and TRBJ1-4; D gene unclear. Sequenced here: peripheral blood, sampled 28 days after the second AZD1222 dose. The clonotype originates from an adult who received the AZD1222 COVID-19 vaccine. CDR3 DNA sequence: TGTGCCAGCAACGCCGGGGAAAAACTGTTTTTT. Its protein is CASNAGEKLFF.